This entry features one TCR beta chain sequence. The target antigen is unknown. CDR3 length: 16 residues. Germline V CDR1 and CDR2: KGHSH, LQKENI. V lost 3 bases and J lost 4, with 15 bases in between. Researchers used genomic DNA as the template to profile TCR beta VDJ and CDR3. TCRdb called the reads again in MiXCR, with one record for every CDR3 protein. The sample consists of around 200,000 distinct CDR3 sequences, about half of them appearing once. These data come from a study of CD8+CD57+ T cells in acquired aplastic anemia. About the research overall: Sorted CD4+ and CD8+ cells yielded DNA averaging about 3.2 ug. Whole-study findings and limits: There were 25 to 30 CD8+ CDR3 sequences that occurred in both patients and controls.

CD8+CD57+ cell expansion, shown by flow cytometry, had occurred in the patients selected for sequencing. Severe acquired aplastic anemia was the diagnosis recorded for all patients. When blood sampling took place, the patients had received no therapy. The V call is TRBV18, the J call TRBJ1-4; D remains ambiguous. Sequencing used sorted CD4+, CD8+, or CD8+CD57+ T cells (not recorded which) from PBMCs. This TCR derives from a human donor with aplastic anemia. CDR3 sequence: CASSPQPVGRNEKLFF. In DNA, the CDR3 is TGTGCCAGCTCACCCCAACCGGTAGGCCGTAATGAAAAACTGTTTTTT.